This T cell receptor beta chain was documented in a study of cytotoxic CD8 clonotypes in ibrutinib-treated CLL. The wider study: Overall, some 25 responses were partial and 2 complete; following median roughly 70 months, roughly 15 patients stayed remitted and 12 progressed. Response samples came after a median about 13 months of treatment, range 6 to 36.

Genomic DNA in an amount of approximately 2.2 micrograms was extracted from cryopreserved PBMCs and used for the preparation of TCR beta libraries. CDR3 size: 15 residues. The germline CDR1 and CDR2 sequences are SGHNT and YENEEA. Unmatched junction bases numbered 8, after V lost 4 bases and J lost 4 bases. Study-level points and caveats: Stable or contracted on treatment, public clonotypes were also uncommon.

In regard to this clone: The antigen remains unidentified.

The assay was immunoSEQ multiplex PCR, and TCRdb's table has in-frame clones only and misses some. The sample contains 65,000 to 95,000 clones, roughly 84% of which appear only once. V gene TRBV11-3 combines with J gene TRBJ2-3, with 7 bases fitting TRBD1. Sequenced here: PBMCs, sampled before ibrutinib treatment. This clonotype originated in a human donor with chronic lymphocytic leukemia. This chain's CDR3 is CASSSGGPIADTQYF. CDR3 in DNA: TGTGCCAGCAGCTCAGGGGGTCCCATTGCAGATACGCAGTATTTT.